This TCR beta chain was identified during a study of blood T cell repertoires in COVID-19. Assay used: immunoSEQ multiplex PCR; TCRdb lists only in-frame clones, some missing. The table has some 190,000 clones, 82% seen once. CDR3 size: 14 residues. V lost 6 bases and J lost 3, with 15 bases in between. CDR1 SNHLY and CDR2 FYNNEI come from the germline V gene. This sequence was found in a woman of 80 years or more with active or convalescent COVID-19. The sequenced sample was peripheral blood. This chain joins TRBV2 and TRBJ2-7; a weak D match, TRBD1 (7 bases). The CDR3 DNA reads TGTGCCAGCAGCCCCGGCAGGGGGGACTACGAGCAGTACTTC. It encodes CASSPGRGDYEQYF.